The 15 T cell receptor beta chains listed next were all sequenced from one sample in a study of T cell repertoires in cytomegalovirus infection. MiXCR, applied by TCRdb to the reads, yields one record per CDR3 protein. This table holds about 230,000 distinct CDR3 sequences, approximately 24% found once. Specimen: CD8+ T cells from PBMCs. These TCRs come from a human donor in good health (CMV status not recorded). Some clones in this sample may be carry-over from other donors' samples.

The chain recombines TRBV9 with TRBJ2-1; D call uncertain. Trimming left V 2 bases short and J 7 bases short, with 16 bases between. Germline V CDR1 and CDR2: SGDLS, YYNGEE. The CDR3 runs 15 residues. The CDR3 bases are TGTGCCAGCAGCGTCGAGGCTGCTTCATGGAATGAGCAGTTCTTC. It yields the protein CASSVEAASWNEQFF.

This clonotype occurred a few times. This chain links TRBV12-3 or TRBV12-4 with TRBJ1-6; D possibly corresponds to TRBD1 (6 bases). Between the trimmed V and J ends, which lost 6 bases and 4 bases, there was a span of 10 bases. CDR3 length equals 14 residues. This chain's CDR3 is CASRLDRYNSPLHF. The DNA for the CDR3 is TGTGCCAGCAGATTGGACAGATATAATTCACCCCTCCACTTT.

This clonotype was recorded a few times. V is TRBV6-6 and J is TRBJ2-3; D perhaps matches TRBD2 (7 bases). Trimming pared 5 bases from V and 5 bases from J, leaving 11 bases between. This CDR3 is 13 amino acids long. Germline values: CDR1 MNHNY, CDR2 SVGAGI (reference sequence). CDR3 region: CASSMGGGDTQYF. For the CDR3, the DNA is TGTGCCAGCAGTATGGGAGGGGGAGATACGCAGTATTTT.

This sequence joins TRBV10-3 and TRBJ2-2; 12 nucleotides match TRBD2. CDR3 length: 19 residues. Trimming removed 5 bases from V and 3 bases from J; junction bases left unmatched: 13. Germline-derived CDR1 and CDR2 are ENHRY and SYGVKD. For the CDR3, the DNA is TGTGCCATCAGTCCCGGACTAGCGGGGACCCCGGACGACACCGGGGAGCTGTTTTTT. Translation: CAISPGLAGTPDDTGELFF.

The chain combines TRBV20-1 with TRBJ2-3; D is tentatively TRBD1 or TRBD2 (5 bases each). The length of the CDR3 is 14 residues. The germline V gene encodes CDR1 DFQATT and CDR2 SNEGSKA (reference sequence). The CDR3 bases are TGCAGAGCCGACGTACGGGGCGGTACAGATACGCAGTATTTT. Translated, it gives CRADVRGGTDTQYF.

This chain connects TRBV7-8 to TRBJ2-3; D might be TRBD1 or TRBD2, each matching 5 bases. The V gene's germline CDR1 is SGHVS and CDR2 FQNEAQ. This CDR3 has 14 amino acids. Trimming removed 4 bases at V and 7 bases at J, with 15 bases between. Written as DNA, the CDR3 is TGTGCCAGCAGCTCAGGGACGGGGAGAAATACGCAGTATTTT. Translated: CASSSGTGRNTQYF.

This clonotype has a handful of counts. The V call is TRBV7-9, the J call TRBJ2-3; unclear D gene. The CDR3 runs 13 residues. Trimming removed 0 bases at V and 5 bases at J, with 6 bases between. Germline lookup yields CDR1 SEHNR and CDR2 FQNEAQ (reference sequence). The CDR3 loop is CASSLAGLDTQYF. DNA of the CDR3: TGTGCCAGCAGCTTAGCTGGGTTAGATACGCAGTATTTT. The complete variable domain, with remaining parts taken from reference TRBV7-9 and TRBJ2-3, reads DTGVSQNPRHKITKRGQNVTFRCDPISEHNRLYWYRQTLGQGPEFLTYFQNEAQLEKSRLLSDRFSAERPKGSFSTLEIQRTEQGDSAMYLCASSLAGLDTQYFGPGTRLTVL.

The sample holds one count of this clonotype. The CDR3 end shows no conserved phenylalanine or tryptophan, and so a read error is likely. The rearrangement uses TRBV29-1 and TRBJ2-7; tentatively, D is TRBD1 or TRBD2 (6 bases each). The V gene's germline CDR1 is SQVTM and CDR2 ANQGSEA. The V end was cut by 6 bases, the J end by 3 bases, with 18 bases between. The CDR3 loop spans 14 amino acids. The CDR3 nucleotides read TGCAGCGTGCCCGGACAGAGCGGGCGCTACGAGCAGTACTCC. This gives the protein CSVPGQSGRYEQYS.

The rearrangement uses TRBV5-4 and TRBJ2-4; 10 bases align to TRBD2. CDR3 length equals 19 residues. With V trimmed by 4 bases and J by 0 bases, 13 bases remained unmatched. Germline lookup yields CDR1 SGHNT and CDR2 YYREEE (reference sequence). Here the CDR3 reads CASSMSGGGTLLAKNIQYF. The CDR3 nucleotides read TGTGCCAGCAGCATGAGCGGGGGGGGCACCCTCCTAGCCAAAAACATTCAGTACTTC.

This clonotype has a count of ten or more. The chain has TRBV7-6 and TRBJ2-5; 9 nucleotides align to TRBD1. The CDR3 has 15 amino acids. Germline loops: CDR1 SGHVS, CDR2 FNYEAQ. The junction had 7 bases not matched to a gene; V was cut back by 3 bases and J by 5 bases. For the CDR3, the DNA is TGTGCCAGCAGCTTCGGGACAGGGTTCCGGGAGACCCAGTACTTC. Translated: CASSFGTGFRETQYF.

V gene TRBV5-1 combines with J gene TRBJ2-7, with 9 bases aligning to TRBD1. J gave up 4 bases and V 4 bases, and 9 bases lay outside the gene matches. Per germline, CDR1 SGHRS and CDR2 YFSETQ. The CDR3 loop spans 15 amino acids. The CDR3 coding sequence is TGCGCCAGCAGCGCCGGGACAGGGACCTTTTACGAGCAGTACTTC. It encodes CASSAGTGTFYEQYF.

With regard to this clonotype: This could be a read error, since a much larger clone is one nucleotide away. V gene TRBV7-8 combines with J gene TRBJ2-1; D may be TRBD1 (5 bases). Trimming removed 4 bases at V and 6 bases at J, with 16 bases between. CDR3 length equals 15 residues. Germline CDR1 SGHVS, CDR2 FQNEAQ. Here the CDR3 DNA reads TGTGCCAGCAGCTCCGACGCAGGGTGGGTCAATGAGCAGTTCTTC. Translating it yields CASSSDAGWVNEQFF.

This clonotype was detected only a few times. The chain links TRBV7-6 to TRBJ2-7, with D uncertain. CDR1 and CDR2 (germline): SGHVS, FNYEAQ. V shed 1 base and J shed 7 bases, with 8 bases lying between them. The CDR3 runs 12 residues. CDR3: CASSLEGVEQYF. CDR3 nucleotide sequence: TGTGCCAGCAGCTTAGAGGGTGTGGAGCAGTACTTC.

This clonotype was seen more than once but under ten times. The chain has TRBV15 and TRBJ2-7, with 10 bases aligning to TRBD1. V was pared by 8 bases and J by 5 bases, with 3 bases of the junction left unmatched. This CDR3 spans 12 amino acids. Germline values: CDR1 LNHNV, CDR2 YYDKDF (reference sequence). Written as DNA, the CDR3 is TGTGCCACCGGACAGGGGGTCAACGAGCAGTACTTC. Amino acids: CATGQGVNEQYF.

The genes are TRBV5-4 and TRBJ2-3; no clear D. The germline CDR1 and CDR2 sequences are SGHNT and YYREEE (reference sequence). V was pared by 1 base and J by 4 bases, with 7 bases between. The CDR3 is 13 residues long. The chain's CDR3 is CASSLRASDTQYF. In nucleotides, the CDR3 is TGTGCCAGCAGCTTGCGAGCTTCAGATACGCAGTATTTT.